The source of this T cell receptor (beta chain) is a study of Tregs in tolerant kidney transplant recipients. Profiling relied on immunoSEQ multiplex PCR, and the TCRdb table lists in-frame clones only, not all of them. The sample lists around 75,000 clones, about 88% occurring once. V lost 7 bases and J 4 bases, leaving 17 bases between the germline ends. The CDR3 length is 15 residues. Per germline, CDR1 SGHRS and CDR2 YFSETQ. This clone was found a few times. Sequencing was performed on CD4+ T cells from blood, taken before the transplant. The TCR originated in a human donor who received a combined kidney and bone marrow transplant. The chain recombines TRBV5-1 with TRBJ2-2; D ambiguous. The CDR3 nucleotides are TGCGCCAGCTCGGAAGGTGGATCGGGCACCGGGGAGCTGTTTTTT. It translates to CASSEGGSGTGELFF. The full variable domain, rest sourced from reference TRBV5-1 and TRBJ2-2, is KAGVTQTPRYLIKTRGQQVTLSCSPISGHRSVSWYQQTPGQGLQFLFEYFSETQRNKGNFPGRFSGRQFSNSRSEMNVSTLELGDSALYLCASSEGGSGTGELFFGEGSRLTVL.